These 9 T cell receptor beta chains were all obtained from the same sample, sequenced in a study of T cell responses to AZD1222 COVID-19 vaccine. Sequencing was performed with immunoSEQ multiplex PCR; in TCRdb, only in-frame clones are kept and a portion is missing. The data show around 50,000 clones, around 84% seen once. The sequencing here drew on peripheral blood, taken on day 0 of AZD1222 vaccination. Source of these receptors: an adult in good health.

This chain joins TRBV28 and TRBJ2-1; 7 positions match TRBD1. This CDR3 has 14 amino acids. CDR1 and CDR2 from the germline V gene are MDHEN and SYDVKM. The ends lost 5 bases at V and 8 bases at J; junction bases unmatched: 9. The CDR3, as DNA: TGTGCCAGCAGTACTAACAGGGGTAGACATGAGCAGTTCTTC. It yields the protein CASSTNRGRHEQFF.

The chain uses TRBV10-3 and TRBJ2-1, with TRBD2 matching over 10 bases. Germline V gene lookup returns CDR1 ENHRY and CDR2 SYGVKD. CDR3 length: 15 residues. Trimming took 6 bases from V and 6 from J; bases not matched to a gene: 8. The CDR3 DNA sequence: TGTGCCATCAGCCCAAAGCGGGAGGGCCGCAATGAGCAGTTCTTC. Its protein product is CAISPKREGRNEQFF.

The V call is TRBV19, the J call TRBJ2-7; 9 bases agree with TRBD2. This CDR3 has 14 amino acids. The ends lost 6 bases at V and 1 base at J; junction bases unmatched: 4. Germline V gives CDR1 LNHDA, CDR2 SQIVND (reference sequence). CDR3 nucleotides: TGTGCCAGTAGCCGGACTAGCGAGTCCTACGAGCAGTACTTC. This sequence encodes CASSRTSESYEQYF.

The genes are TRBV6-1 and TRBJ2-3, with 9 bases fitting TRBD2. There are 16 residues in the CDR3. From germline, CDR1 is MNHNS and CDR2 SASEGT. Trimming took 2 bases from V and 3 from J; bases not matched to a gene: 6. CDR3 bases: TGTGCCAGCAGTGAATCCAGCGGGAGGTGGACAGATACGCAGTATTTT. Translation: CASSESSGRWTDTQYF.

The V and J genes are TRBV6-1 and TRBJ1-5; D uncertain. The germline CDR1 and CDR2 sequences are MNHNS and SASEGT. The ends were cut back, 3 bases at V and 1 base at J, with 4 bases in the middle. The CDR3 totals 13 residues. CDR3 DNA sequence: TGTGCCAGCAGTGATGAGAGCAATCAGCCCCAGCATTTT. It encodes CASSDESNQPQHF.

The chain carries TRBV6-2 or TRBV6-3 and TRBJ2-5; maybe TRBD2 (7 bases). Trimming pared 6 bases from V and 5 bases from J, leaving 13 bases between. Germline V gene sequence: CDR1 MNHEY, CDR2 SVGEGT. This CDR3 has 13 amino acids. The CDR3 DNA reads TGTGCCAGCAGCGGGGGGCCGCGGGAGACCCAGTACTTC. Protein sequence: CASSGGPRETQYF.

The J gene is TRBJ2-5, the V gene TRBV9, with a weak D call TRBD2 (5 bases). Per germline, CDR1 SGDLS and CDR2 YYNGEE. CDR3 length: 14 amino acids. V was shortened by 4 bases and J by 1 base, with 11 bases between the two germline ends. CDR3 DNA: TGTGCCAGCAGCTTGAGCGGCTTCCAAGAGACCCAGTACTTC. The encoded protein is CASSLSGFQETQYF.

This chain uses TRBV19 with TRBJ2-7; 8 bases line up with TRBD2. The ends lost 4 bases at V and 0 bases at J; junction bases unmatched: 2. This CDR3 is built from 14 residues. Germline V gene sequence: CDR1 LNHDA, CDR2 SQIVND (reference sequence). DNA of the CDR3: TGTGCCAGTAGTAAACGGGAGGGCTCCTACGAGCAGTACTTC. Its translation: CASSKREGSYEQYF.

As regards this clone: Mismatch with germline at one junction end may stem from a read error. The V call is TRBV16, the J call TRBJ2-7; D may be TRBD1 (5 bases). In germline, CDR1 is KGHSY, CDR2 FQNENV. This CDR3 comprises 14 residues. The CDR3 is CASSQGRVSSEQYF. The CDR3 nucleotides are TGTGCCAGCAGCCAAGGCAGGGTGTCCTCCGAGCAGTACTTC.